The sequence of this T cell receptor beta chain was determined in a study of shared clonotypes between healthy human individuals. Across the whole study: CD4 naive cells filled three plates per donor, CD4 memory three, CD8 naive two and CD8 memory one.

CCR7-negative CD45RA+ TemRA cells were pooled with CD45RO+ cells for CD8 memory. The CDR3 has 16 amino acids. J lost 5 bases, V lost 4 bases, and 7 bases had no gene match. Germline V gene lookup returns CDR1 SGHRS and CDR2 YFSETQ. Clones were sequenced by immunoSEQ multiplex PCR, and TCRdb holds only the in-frame ones, with some missing. The top ten clones hold less than 40% of a sample with 650,000 to 700,000 clones, roughly 87% of them seen once. V and J are TRBV5-1 and TRBJ1-4, with TRBD1 matching 11 bases. Sequenced sample: memory CD8+ T cells from PBMCs. Described subset: CD45RO+ cells pooled with CCR7-negative TemRA cells. This TCR was sampled from a man between 18 and 35 years old in good health. Some clones in this sample may be carry-over from other donors' samples. CDR3 amino acids: CASSEGTGGVNEKLFF. The CDR3 nucleotides read TGCGCCAGCAGCGAAGGGACAGGGGGAGTAAATGAAAAACTGTTTTTT.